Given below is one T cell receptor (beta chain) in context. Its antigen remains undetermined. The record has no base qualities; no much larger clone is one base away. This entry comes from a study of CD8 T cells in Susac syndrome (dated by TCRdb to the late 2010s). As for the study more broadly: Of the Susac syndrome patients who were sequenced, roughly 8 were in clinical remission while more than five had clinically active disease. At blood withdrawal, Susac syndrome patients were either therapy-naive, taking corticosteroids (in some cases with IVIg as well), or taking IVIg alone. Repertoire sequencing was used to test whether CD8+ T cell activation and differentiation in Susac syndrome was antigen driven.

RNA was extracted using the RNeasy kit, and roughly 0.45 to 1 ug of the RNA was reverse transcribed with random hexamers. TCR beta CDR3 regions were amplified with the immunoSEQ multiplex PCR assay covering 54 Vbeta and 13 Jbeta segments. PCR amplification bias was corrected by using a synthetic template baseline for primer optimization and computational correction. In the paper's pipeline: Reads were annotated to V, D and J genes according to IMGT and were analyzed with immunoSEQ Analyzer, with only productive sequences retained. To calculate clonality, Shannon entropy was normalized by log2 of the number of productive unique sequences and then subtracted from one. For each patient and control, public and private clones were evaluated among the 100 most prevalent clones. A clone was defined as Susac-specific if it was absent from the healthy and MS cohorts, from over a thousand published viral clones and from other ImmuneACCESS disease sequences. TCRdb redid the processing of the public reads, applying fastp at Q25 and MiXCR, and retained in-frame beta chains. Every distinct CDR3 protein forms one entry, paired with its most common genes and DNA. The V and J calls, along with clone size, are taken from TCRdb and not from the paper's own processing. The sample table lists more than 150,000 distinct CDR3 sequences, roughly 95% of them with a count of one. The ten top clones hold approximately 0.12% of the sample.

Peripheral blood CD8+ and CD4+ T cells from healthy donors, Susac syndrome patients and multiple sclerosis patients were profiled by high-throughput TCR beta sequencing. The Susac syndrome patients fulfilled recently defined diagnostic criteria for either definite or probable disease. CD8+ TEMRA cells were enriched by FACS, while bulk CD8+ and CD4+ T cells were purified by magnetic negative isolation. Blood was collected in EDTA tubes and processed within 24 hours, with PBMCs isolated through density gradient centrifugation. PBMCs intended for TCR sequencing were cryopreserved in liquid nitrogen and were subsequently thawed in a 37 degrees C water bath. Purity of sorted or isolated CD4+, CD8+ and CD8+ TEMRA cells was at least 90%. The CDR3 contains 14 residues, cysteine and phenylalanine counted. The only DNA kept is the CDR3, 42 bases in frame from the first base. CDR1 SQVTM and CDR2 ANQGSEA are derived from the germline V gene. A distance of 13 bases separates the germline ends of V and J, which lose 4 bases and 3 bases respectively.

Study-wide conclusions, independent of this receptor: In the CD4+ T cell repertoire of Susac syndrome patients, clonal expansion was not detected. The study acknowledged that relatively few individuals were included in the TCR sequencing and HLA analysis.

Recombination linked TRBV29-1 to TRBJ2-4; possibly the D gene is TRBD1, per 5 matching bases. This TCR came from a human donor with Susac syndrome. The sample was CD4+ T cells from PBMCs. The DNA is as follows: TGCAGCGTTGCCCGGACACCGGACAAAAACATTCAGTACTTC. It specifies CSVARTPDKNIQYF.